Ten or more counts support the clone carrying this TCR beta chain. Its antigen remains unknown. The 5'RACE template-switching step produced TCR cDNA and added a universal primer site and UMIs. TCRdb re-derived calls from the 5' RACE reads in MiXCR, one entry per CDR3 protein. The table includes 200,000 to 300,000 distinct CDR3 sequences, under 15% detected once. With 3 bases removed from V and 3 bases from J, the gap between germline ends came to 12 bases. The CDR3 is 14 amino acids. Germline-derived CDR1 and CDR2 are DFQATT and SNEGSKA (reference sequence). The data belong to a study of T cells after yellow fever vaccination. Study-wide background: Low-cell-number fractions underwent preparation using SMART-Seq v4 Ultra Low Input. Overall study results and limits: Most clones from primary vaccination resurfaced after the booster (under 97% CD4, around 90% CD8). Only a small proportion of the clonotypes turned up in both the CD4 and the CD8 compartments, likely arising from convergent recombination.

The V call is TRBV20-1, the J call TRBJ2-1; D uncertain. The sequencing used CD4+ T cells sorted from PBMCs, collected 45 days after the yellow fever booster vaccination. The TCR comes from a young man who received the YFV17D yellow fever vaccine. Here the CDR3 reads CSASRPGDYNEQFF. The CDR3 DNA is TGCAGTGCTAGTAGGCCAGGAGACTACAATGAGCAGTTCTTC.